This paragraph reports one T cell receptor beta chain. This sample stems from a study of blood T cell repertoires in COVID-19. About the research overall: PBMCs, B-cell-depleted T cells, or T cells provided the cDNA or gDNA that made up the material.

Original methodology: Amplification of reference gene primers provided the estimated nucleated cell counts. Profiled with immunoSEQ multiplex PCR; TCRdb holds only in-frame clones, not every one. Clonal size and the V and J genes are those of that table, whereas D and trimming came from the DNA. The table shows roughly 350,000 clones, with about 85% occurring only once. The sample taken for sequencing was peripheral blood. This receptor was obtained from a woman between 18 and 30 years old with acute or convalescent COVID-19.

In DNA form, the CDR3 reads TGTGCCAGCAGCTCTCCTAGCACAGATACGCAGTATTTT. It is translated as CASSSPSTDTQYF. The J gene is TRBJ2-3, the V gene TRBV5-6; no definite D call. The CDR3 has 13 residues. Germline V lookup: CDR1 SGHDT, CDR2 YYEEEE. The V end was cut by 3 bases, the J end by 0 bases, with 5 bases between.